The 3 T cell receptor beta chains below all came from one sample that was sequenced in a study of blood T cells in healthy people across ages. A second PCR, run for roughly 7 to 11 cycles, used a sample-barcoded 5' primer plus a J-beta primer mix. Via MiXCR, TCRdb re-called the 5' RACE reads, giving one row per CDR3 protein. Found here are about 830,000 distinct CDR3 sequences, over 45% of them singletons; the top ten hold approximately 20%. Sequenced sample: blood. The receptor source for this set is a man aged 25-40 years in good health.

The chain has TRBV7-2 and TRBJ2-1; D is ambiguous. Germline CDR1 reads SGHTA; CDR2 reads FQGNSA. The V end was cut by 7 bases, the J end by 0 bases, with 16 bases between. The CDR3 is made up of 16 amino acids. CDR3 coding DNA: TGTGCCAGCACCTCAATACGGGTCAGCTCCTACAATGAGCAGTTCTTC. Protein product: CASTSIRVSSYNEQFF.

The gene calls are TRBV20-1 and TRBJ1-6; D is unresolved. Germline V CDR1 and CDR2: DFQATT, SNEGSKA (reference sequence). This CDR3 region has 11 residues. The ends were cut back, 3 bases at V and 14 bases at J, with 11 bases in the middle. CDR3 loop: CSASDGSALHF. CDR3 DNA sequence: TGCAGTGCTAGCGACGGATCGGCCCTCCACTTT.

The V gene is TRBV7-2, the J gene TRBJ2-3; 8 bases line up with TRBD2. V gave up 0 bases and J gave up 1 base; unmatched junction bases: 9. CDR1 and CDR2 from the germline V gene are SGHTA and FQGNSA. This CDR3 spans 18 amino acids. This CDR3 is CASSLAGSGRGGTDTQYF. The CDR3 DNA follows: TGTGCCAGCAGCTTAGCGGGGAGCGGGAGAGGGGGCACAGATACGCAGTATTTT. The full variable domain, its missing parts supplied by reference TRBV7-2 and TRBJ2-3, is GAGVSQSPSNKVTEKGKDVELRCDPISGHTALYWYRQSLGQGLEFLIYFQGNSAPDKSGLPSDRFSAERTGGSVSTLTIQRTQQEDSAVYLCASSLAGSGRGGTDTQYFGPGTRLTVL.